This section outlines one T cell receptor beta chain sequence together with its context. This sample is drawn from a study of CD8 T cells in Susac syndrome. RNA was extracted with the RNeasy kit, and a quantity of roughly 0.5 to 1 ug was reverse transcribed using random hexamers. TCRdb independently ran MiXCR on the immunoSEQ multiplex PCR reads; one entry per CDR3 protein. This sample has about 240,000 distinct CDR3 sequences; about 96% occur once, and the top ten carry around 0.1%. CDR1 is SQVTM, CDR2 ANQGSEA, per germline. CDR3 length: 14 residues. V lost 3 bases, J lost 2 bases, and 14 bases lay in between.

The chain joins TRBV29-1 to TRBJ2-7; perhaps TRBD2 as D (6 bases). Sequences were obtained from CD4+ T cells from PBMCs. The receptor's source is a human donor with Susac syndrome. Here the CDR3 DNA reads TGCAGCGTTGACGGGACGCGGGGACCCTACGAGCAGTACTTC. It yields the protein CSVDGTRGPYEQYF.